One and the same sample provided the 9 T cell receptor beta chains below, sequenced in a study of HIV-infected children after antiretroviral therapy interruption. Treatment indicated: PENTA 11 planned treatment interruption arm or continuous ART arm. Unique molecular identifiers were included in an RNA-based 3' RACE TCR library. TCRdb redid the calling of the 3' RACE reads with MiXCR, one entry per CDR3 protein. The sample has roughly 46,000 distinct CDR3 sequences, 4.3% seen once. The sample here was CD45RA+ CD4+ T cells from PBMCs, pooled from several time points, taken from a donor given antiretroviral therapy, either interrupted or continuous. Subset in this sample: naive CD4+ CD45RA+ CD45RO- T cells. Receptors were obtained from a pool of human donors with HIV.

In its sample, this clonotype was seen many times. CDR3 bases: TGTGCCAGCAGTCTCGAGGGCGCGTACGAGCAGTACTTC. Translating gives CASSLEGAYEQYF. The V call is TRBV28, the J call TRBJ2-7; weak D call: TRBD2 (5 bases). Germline V lookup: CDR1 MDHEN, CDR2 SYDVKM. V lost 5 bases and J 4 bases, leaving 12 bases between the germline ends. CDR3 length equals 13 residues.

This clonotype was picked up many times. The chain recombines TRBV28 with TRBJ2-7; D possibly corresponds to TRBD1 (5 bases). Trimming pared 6 bases from V and 3 bases from J, leaving 9 bases between. Germline V lookup: CDR1 MDHEN, CDR2 SYDVKM. The CDR3 contains 12 residues. The CDR3 sequence: CASRDSYYEQYF. CDR3 coding DNA: TGTGCCAGCAGAGACAGTTACTACGAGCAGTACTTC. Looking up the rest from reference TRBV28 and TRBJ2-7 gives the full variable domain: DVKVTQSSRYLVKRTGEKVFLECVQDMDHENMFWYRQDPGLGLRLIYFSYDVKMKEKGDIPEGYSVSREKKERFSLILESASTNQTSMYLCASRDSYYEQYFGPGTRLTVT.

This clonotype was detected many times. The chain recombines TRBV6-1 with TRBJ2-1, with a weak D call TRBD1 (5 bases). Germline CDR1 MNHNS, CDR2 SASEGT. The CDR3 is made up of 15 amino acids. V was shortened by 5 bases and J by 1 base, with 12 bases between the two germline ends. DNA for the CDR3: TGTGCCAGCAGTATTCAACAGGCGTCCTACAATGAGCAGTTCTTC. This encodes CASSIQQASYNEQFF.

This clonotype was detected ten times or more. The chain is built from TRBV9 and TRBJ1-1, with 8 nucleotides matching TRBD1. The germline gives CDR1 SGDLS, CDR2 YYNGEE. The junction had 6 bases not matched to a gene; V was cut back by 4 bases and J by 4 bases. The CDR3 contains 14 residues. The CDR3 is CASSLRQGSTEAFF. The CDR3 coding sequence is TGTGCCAGCAGCTTGAGACAGGGGAGCACTGAAGCTTTCTTT. The full variable domain, completed using reference TRBV9 and TRBJ1-1, is DSGVTQTPKHLITATGQRVTLRCSPRSGDLSVYWYQQSLDQGLQFLIQYYNGEERAKGNILERFSAQQFPDLHSELNLSSLELGDSALYFCASSLRQGSTEAFFGQGTRLTVV.

This clonotype was picked up many times. The V and J genes are TRBV11-2 and TRBJ2-4; D gene uncertain. The CDR3 has 12 residues. Trimming took 6 bases from V and 10 from J, leaving 13 bases between them. Germline V lookup: CDR1 SGHAT, CDR2 FQNNGV. The CDR3 DNA sequence: TGTGCCAGCAGTCCGGACGGGCCAATTCAGTACTTC. It specifies CASSPDGPIQYF.

This clonotype was observed many times. V gene TRBV10-1 combines with J gene TRBJ1-3, with a possible D match to TRBD1 (6 bases). Germline V gene data show CDR1 as WNHNN and CDR2 as SYGVQD (reference sequence). The V end was cut by 4 bases, the J end by 8 bases, with 21 bases between. The CDR3 loop spans 16 amino acids. This CDR3 is CASSGGTTAPWDTIYF. The CDR3 region has the DNA TGCGCCAGCAGTGGAGGGACAACGGCGCCTTGGGACACCATATATTTT.

The sample holds a few counts of this clonotype. The rearrangement uses TRBV2 and TRBJ1-5; D remains unclear. The CDR3 loop spans 12 amino acids. Trimming removed 5 bases at V and 5 bases at J, with 7 bases between. Germline V gene lookup returns CDR1 SNHLY and CDR2 FYNNEI. As DNA, the CDR3 is TGTGCCAGCAGTACTACGGATCAGCCCCAGCATTTT. Its translation is CASSTTDQPQHF.

This clonotype was recorded at least ten times. A read error may account for a junction end that differs from germline. The V gene is TRBV11-1, the J gene TRBJ1-1; 7 bases map to TRBD1. Germline V CDR1 and CDR2: SGHAT, FQDESV (reference sequence). CDR3 length equals 14 residues. The CDR3 spells CASSLDKGGTEVFF. The CDR3 coding sequence is TGTGCTAGCAGTCTGGACAAAGGGGGCACAGAAGTCTTCTTT.

This clonotype was seen ten or more times. V gene TRBV12-3 or TRBV12-4 combines with J gene TRBJ2-2; unclear D gene. The CDR3 runs 15 residues. The V end was cut by 7 bases, the J end by 8 bases, with 20 bases between. The CDR3 is CASNPRSRNSGELFF. CDR3 bases: TGTGCCAGCAATCCTCGATCACGAAACTCGGGGGAGCTGTTTTTT.